The clone carrying this T cell receptor (beta chain) was observed many times. The sample comes from a study of T cell repertoires in cytomegalovirus infection. TCRdb re-called the reads through MiXCR, storing one row per CDR3 protein. The sample lists 85,000 to 130,000 distinct CDR3 sequences, around a quarter occurring once. The V end was cut by 6 bases, the J end by 2 bases, with 10 bases between. The CDR3 is 13 amino acids. This sequence was found in a human donor in good health (CMV status not recorded). Some clones in this sample may be carry-over from other donors' samples. V is TRBV12-3 or TRBV12-4 and J is TRBJ2-5; D gene unclear. Source material: CD8+ T cells from PBMCs. The CDR3 sequence: CASSPPAQETQYF. In DNA, the CDR3 is TGTGCCAGCAGCCCACCGGCTCAAGAGACCCAGTACTTC.